This T cell receptor beta chain was obtained from a study of preoperative IRX-2 immunotherapy in early breast cancer (dated by TCRdb to 2018 to 2020). Libraries were prepared through the immunoSEQ multiplex PCR assay. The source is immuneACCESS, and TCRdb retained only in-frame sequences with V and J called. Part of the clones is not carried over; for the studies checked, unresolved V genes explain less than half of this, and the remainder is unexplained. Recorded for this sample are over 30,000 clones; roughly 90% of them occurred a single time. Together, the top ten hold roughly 1.6% of the sample. In the germline V gene, CDR1 corresponds to SGHNT and CDR2 to YENEEA. Trimming at the junction amounts to 1 base on V and 0 bases on J, and the germline ends lie 6 bases apart. Spanning cysteine to phenylalanine, the CDR3 consists of 14 amino acids. This entry keeps only the CDR3 DNA: 42 bases, framed from base 1.

For this clone: Its antigen remains undetermined. No base quality information exists; no much larger clone differs at one position.

Read against the paper, the sample's treatment or condition label means: preoperative locoregional IRX-2 cytokine immunotherapy. The samples were obtained from a phase Ib study that tested preoperative, locoregional IRX-2 cytokine immunotherapy meant to prime immune responses. Patients with early-stage breast cancer who were given IRX-2 before surgery served as donors. This TCR came from a human donor with breast cancer. Recombination linked TRBV11-3 to TRBJ1-1; the D gene lacks a confident call. The source material was tumor tissue, sampled after IRX-2 immunotherapy. The CDR3 protein: CASSLVRVNTEAFF. The base sequence is TGTGCCAGCAGCTTAGTCCGGGTGAACACTGAAGCTTTCTTT.